These 27 T cell receptor beta chains were sequenced from one sample in a study of blood T cell repertoires in COVID-19. Produced via immunoSEQ multiplex PCR; TCRdb's table is partial and in-frame only. The sample lists roughly 94,000 clones; 84% were seen once. The specimen was peripheral blood. The receptors stem from a man aged 55 to 70 with acute or convalescent COVID-19.

This rearrangement joins TRBV7-2 to TRBJ1-6, with TRBD1 matching over 11 bases. The germline CDR1 and CDR2 sequences are SGHTA and FQGNSA. Unmatched junction bases numbered 3, after V lost 5 bases and J lost 9 bases. CDR3 length: 14 residues. The CDR3 nucleotides read TGTGCCAGCAGCCTTGGGACAGGGGGTTCACCCCTCCACTTT. Residues: CASSLGTGGSPLHF.

This chain connects TRBV7-2 to TRBJ2-5, with 8 bases lining up with TRBD1. With 4 bases clipped from V and 1 base from J, the junction kept 14 bases outside the gene matches. Germline CDR1 and CDR2: SGHTA and FQGNSA. This CDR3 contains 18 residues. CDR3 sequence (DNA): TGTGCCAGCAGCTCCCACCACTGGAAAACAGGGGGCCAAGAGACCCAGTACTTC. Protein: CASSSHHWKTGGQETQYF. The full variable domain, completed using reference TRBV7-2 and TRBJ2-5, is GAGVSQSPSNKVTEKGKDVELRCDPISGHTALYWYRQSLGQGLEFLIYFQGNSAPDKSGLPSDRFSAERTGGSVSTLTIQRTQQEDSAVYLCASSSHHWKTGGQETQYFGPGTRLLVL.

This clone was picked up a small number of times. The chain couples TRBV6-5 to TRBJ1-6; 7 nucleotides match TRBD1. From germline, CDR1 is MNHEY and CDR2 SVGAGI. The junction had 4 bases not matched to a gene; V was cut back by 6 bases and J by 2 bases. This CDR3 comprises 15 residues. CDR3 sequence: CASSTGVPYNSPLHF. The CDR3 DNA follows: TGTGCCAGCAGCACAGGGGTACCCTATAATTCACCCCTCCACTTT.

This chain connects TRBV14 to TRBJ2-5, with TRBD2 matching over 12 bases. CDR1 and CDR2 from the germline V gene are SGHDN and FVKESK. Trimming at V came to 4 bases and at J to 3 bases, leaving 3 bases not matched to a gene. CDR3 length: 15 residues. The CDR3 here is CASSRWTSGEETQYF. The CDR3 nucleotides are TGTGCCAGCAGCCGTTGGACTAGCGGGGAAGAGACCCAGTACTTC.

The chain combines TRBV4-1 with TRBJ1-3; 8 nucleotides agree with TRBD1. CDR3 length equals 18 residues. Germline V lookup: CDR1 MGHRA, CDR2 YSYEKL. Trimming cost V 4 bases and J 3 bases; bases outside gene matches: 14. CDR3 DNA: TGCGCCAGCAGCCCATCGAACAGACAGGGGATAGATGGAAACACCATATATTTT. Protein: CASSPSNRQGIDGNTIYF.

The chain combines TRBV10-2 with TRBJ1-4; 8 bases line up with TRBD1. V shed 6 bases and J 8 bases; nucleotides not matched to a gene: 11. This CDR3 contains 15 residues. Germline V gene lookup returns CDR1 WSHSY and CDR2 SAAADI. CDR3 sequence reads: CASRDTGGFREKLFF. CDR3 bases: TGCGCCAGCAGGGATACAGGGGGATTTAGGGAAAAACTGTTTTTT.

The J gene is TRBJ1-3, the V gene TRBV19, with 9 bases fitting TRBD1. Germline lookup yields CDR1 LNHDA and CDR2 SQIVND (reference sequence). V shed 5 bases and J 3 bases; nucleotides not matched to a gene: 17. The CDR3 contains 19 residues. The CDR3 nucleotides read TGTGCCAGTAGTGGCCCCGAGGACAGGGGCCTCCCTGGTGGAAACACCATATATTTT. This codes for CASSGPEDRGLPGGNTIYF.

The chain combines TRBV5-1 with TRBJ1-5; 7 bases match TRBD1. Germline CDR1 reads SGHRS; CDR2 reads YFSETQ. The CDR3 covers 16 residues. The V gene end was trimmed by 2 bases and the J gene end by 4 bases; junction bases not matched to a gene: 9. CDR3 sequence (DNA): TGCGCCAGCAGCTTCGGTGGAGGGGGCCTTAATCAGCCCCAGCATTTT. Its translation is CASSFGGGGLNQPQHF.

The V call is TRBV3-1 (or the pseudogene TRBV3-2), the J call TRBJ2-4; a possible D gene is TRBD2 (6 bases). CDR3 length: 15 amino acids. V lost 0 bases and J lost 11, with 17 bases in between. Per germline, CDR1 LGHDT and CDR2 YNNKEL (reference sequence). CDR3 nucleotides: TGTGCCAGCAGCCAAGATCTGGCAGCAGAGCGGGTTCAGTACTTC. It yields the protein CASSQDLAAERVQYF.

For the CDR3, the DNA is TGCAGTGCTAGTGGGGACAGGCCAGCGCACACTGAAGCTTTCTTT. This encodes CSASGDRPAHTEAFF. V usage is TRBV20-1 and J usage is TRBJ1-1, with 8 bases aligning to TRBD1. Trimming at V came to 3 bases and at J to 3 bases, leaving 9 bases not matched to a gene. This CDR3 has 15 amino acids. Germline CDR1 is DFQATT and CDR2 is SNEGSKA (reference sequence).

The rearrangement links TRBV9 to TRBJ2-1; 9 bases fit TRBD2. CDR3 length: 16 amino acids. Per germline, CDR1 SGDLS and CDR2 YYNGEE. The ends lost 3 bases at V and 1 base at J; junction bases unmatched: 5. The CDR3 loop reads CASSGLAGSSYNEQFF. In DNA, the CDR3 is TGTGCCAGCAGCGGGCTAGCGGGGAGTTCCTACAATGAGCAGTTCTTC.

This chain connects TRBV28 to TRBJ2-4, with D possibly TRBD1 on 6 matching bases. Germline assignment: CDR1 MDHEN and CDR2 SYDVKM. The CDR3 consists of 16 residues. Between the trimmed V and J ends, which lost 4 bases and 0 bases, there was a span of 13 bases. CDR3 nucleotide sequence: TGTGCCAGCAGTTACGAGGGGGATCTAGCCAAAAACATTCAGTACTTC. Translation gives CASSYEGDLAKNIQYF.

The V call is TRBV18, the J call TRBJ1-1; D might be TRBD1 (6 bases). Germline CDR1 reads KGHSH; CDR2 reads LQKENI. The CDR3 spans 13 residues. Trimming cost V 4 bases and J 2 bases, with 8 bases left between them. CDR3 bases: TGTGCCAGCTCACGGGACACTAACACTGAAGCTTTCTTT. This translates into CASSRDTNTEAFF.

The chain carries TRBV28 and TRBJ1-4; tentative D call: TRBD1 (6 bases). V was cut by 2 bases and J by 4 bases, with 14 bases left in between. This CDR3 has 16 residues. Per germline, CDR1 MDHEN and CDR2 SYDVKM. The chain's CDR3 is CASSLGGAHGNEKLFF. In DNA form, the CDR3 reads TGTGCCAGCAGTTTAGGGGGGGCACACGGTAATGAAAAACTGTTTTTT.

The CDR3 sequence is CASSVQGAGEKLFF. The CDR3 nucleotides are TGTGCCAGCAGCGTACAGGGGGCGGGAGAAAAACTGTTTTTT. The V and J genes are TRBV3-1 (or the pseudogene TRBV3-2) and TRBJ1-4; 9 bases align to TRBD1. V gave up 5 bases and J gave up 8 bases; unmatched junction bases: 6. Germline CDR1 is LGHDT and CDR2 is YNNKEL (reference sequence). This CDR3 contains 14 residues.

The chain employs TRBV6-2 or TRBV6-3 and TRBJ1-2; 10 bases are shared with TRBD1. The CDR3 length is 17 residues. J lost 3 bases, V lost 5 bases, and 12 bases had no gene match. Germline assignment: CDR1 MNHEY and CDR2 SVGEGT. The CDR3 region has the DNA TGTGCCAGCAGTGCCGCGACAGGGGGCTCCTGGGACTATGGCTACACCTTC. Residues: CASSAATGGSWDYGYTF.

This clone was seen at least ten times. The J gene is TRBJ1-1, the V gene TRBV6-5; possibly TRBD1 for D (5 bases). This CDR3 is built from 15 residues. Germline lookup yields CDR1 MNHEY and CDR2 SVGAGI. V was clipped by 0 bases and J by 2 bases, with 10 bases between them. The DNA for the CDR3 is TGTGCCAGCAGTTACTCCGGCAGGGCCAACACTGAAGCTTTCTTT. Protein product: CASSYSGRANTEAFF.

The chain employs TRBV25-1 and TRBJ1-1, with no clear D. This CDR3 is 13 amino acids long. Germline CDR1 and CDR2: MGHDK and SYGVNS. V was shortened by 1 base and J by 5 bases, with 8 bases between the two germline ends. The CDR3 DNA reads as TGTGCCAGCAGTGAATTTGGCAGGACTGAAGCTTTCTTT. Amino acid sequence: CASSEFGRTEAFF.

This clone showed up just once. The genes are TRBV2 and TRBJ2-4, with 7 bases lining up with TRBD2. The V segment lost 11 bases and the J segment 1 base; nucleotides outside the gene matches: 11. The CDR3 is 15 residues long. Germline V gene data show CDR1 as SNHLY and CDR2 as FYNNEI. CDR3 nucleotide sequence: TGTGCCGTACAAGGGAGGGCCTCGGCCAAAAACATTCAGTACTTC. Translating it yields CAVQGRASAKNIQYF. The full variable domain, with the rest looked up from reference TRBV2 and TRBJ2-4, is EPEVTQTPSHQVTQMGQEVILRCVPISNHLYFYWYRQILGQKVEFLVSFYNNEISEKSEIFDDQFSVERPDGSNFTLKIRSTKLEDSAMYFCAVQGRASAKNIQYFGAGTRLSVL.

V gene TRBV9 combines with J gene TRBJ2-3, with D possibly TRBD1 on 5 matching bases. Germline V gene lookup returns CDR1 SGDLS and CDR2 YYNGEE. V dropped 0 bases and J dropped 2 bases, with 7 bases sitting between them. The CDR3 totals 14 residues. CDR3 DNA sequence: TGTGCCAGCAGCGTAGAAGGGGACACAGATACGCAGTATTTT. Translating it yields CASSVEGDTDTQYF.

Remarks on this clone: This sample includes further DNA sequences coding for the same CDR3. The chain joins TRBV4-1 to TRBJ1-2; 8 nucleotides match TRBD1. The CDR3 contains 16 residues. With V trimmed by 3 bases and J by 0 bases, 6 bases remained unmatched. CDR1 and CDR2 from the germline V gene are MGHRA and YSYEKL. The CDR3 spells CASSQSPGQANYGYTF. The CDR3 DNA reads TGCGCCAGCAGCCAGAGTCCGGGACAGGCTAACTATGGCTACACCTTC.

The chain carries TRBV6-5 and TRBJ1-4; D remains unclear. Between the trimmed V and J ends, which lost 4 bases and 8 bases, there was a span of 14 bases. CDR1 is MNHEY and CDR2 is SVGAGI in the germline V gene. This CDR3 spans 14 amino acids. CDR3: CASSSAGGYEKLFF. CDR3 DNA: TGTGCCAGCAGTTCCGCTGGCGGATACGAAAAACTGTTTTTT.

The V call is TRBV5-6, the J call TRBJ2-1; TRBD1 might be the D (5 bases). Trimming pared 0 bases from V and 5 bases from J, leaving 12 bases between. The V gene's germline CDR1 is SGHDT and CDR2 YYEEEE. CDR3 length equals 15 residues. CDR3: CASSLVGAADNEQFF. The CDR3 DNA follows: TGTGCCAGCAGCTTGGTTGGGGCGGCGGACAATGAGCAGTTCTTC.

The chain joins TRBV6-2 or TRBV6-3 to TRBJ2-1, with TRBD1 identical over 7 bases. Germline V gives CDR1 MNHEY, CDR2 SVGEGT. This CDR3 region has 16 residues. Trimming cost V 5 bases and J 7 bases; bases outside gene matches: 14. CDR3 protein: CASSDQTGFVINEQFF. CDR3 coding DNA: TGTGCCAGCAGTGACCAGACAGGGTTTGTTATAAATGAGCAGTTCTTC.

V gene TRBV5-5 combines with J gene TRBJ1-5, with TRBD1 identical over 9 bases. The V gene end was trimmed by 1 base and the J gene end by 4 bases; junction bases not matched to a gene: 3. Looked up from germline, CDR1 is SGHKS and CDR2 is YYEKEE (reference sequence). The CDR3 covers 15 residues. The DNA for the CDR3 is TGTGCCAGCAGCTTGTTTGGGACAGGGAATCAGCCCCAGCATTTT. It encodes CASSLFGTGNQPQHF.

V usage is TRBV7-3 and J usage is TRBJ2-3; the D is unclear. Trimming took off 2 bases at V and 6 bases at J, with 9 bases between the two ends. From germline, CDR1 is SGHTA and CDR2 FQGTGA. The CDR3 has 13 amino acids. The CDR3 region has the DNA TGTGCCAGCAGCTTACTAGTCCTTGATACGCAGTATTTT. Translation: CASSLLVLDTQYF.

This clone has only a few counts. The genes are TRBV4-1 and TRBJ2-1; weak D call: TRBD2 (5 bases). CDR3 length equals 13 residues. V lost 4 bases and J 10 bases, leaving 14 bases between the germline ends. Germline loops: CDR1 MGHRA, CDR2 YSYEKL. DNA of the CDR3: TGCGCCAGCAGCCGGACTCCTCCCTCGGAGCAGTTCTTC. It codes for CASSRTPPSEQFF.